The rows below give T cell receptor beta chains drawn from one sample of a study of blood T cell repertoires in COVID-19. Here immunoSEQ multiplex PCR was the method, and the copy in TCRdb shows in-frame clones only, minus some. The sample holds roughly 280,000 clones, almost 90% seen once. Material for sequencing was peripheral blood. The receptors were sampled from a woman aged 25 to 45 with COVID-19, enrolled during active disease. The CDR3 runs from the conserved cysteine through the conserved F or W. A D gene is named only where the DNA matches it firmly. Clone size appears in some rows only: once, few, many, or a class for an expanded clone.

d_call	v_call	clone_size	j_call	cdr3_aa	cdr3_nt
TRBD1	TRBV2	.	TRBJ1-5	CASSLGDRGNQPQHF	TGTGCCAGCAGTCTAGGGGACAGGGGGAATCAGCCCCAGCATTTT
.	TRBV7-9	.	TRBJ1-4	CASGRAVGTNEKLFF	TGTGCCAGCGGGCGGGCCGTTGGGACTAATGAAAAACTGTTTTTT
.	TRBV30	.	TRBJ2-1	CAWSAGNYNEQFF	TGTGCCTGGAGTGCGGGAAACTACAATGAGCAGTTCTTC
.	TRBV21-1	.	TRBJ1-1	CASSQGQGADITNTEAFF	TGTGCCAGCAGCCAAGGACAGGGGGCGGATATTACGAACACTGAAGCTTTCTTT
.	TRBV24-1	.	TRBJ2-3	CATSGPPGTSTDTQYF	TGTGCCACCAGTGGCCCCCCCGGGACAAGCACAGATACGCAGTATTTT
.	TRBV4-3	.	TRBJ2-7	CASSQDRDRSYEQYF	TGCGCCAGCAGCCAAGATCGAGACAGATCCTACGAGCAGTACTTC
TRBD1	TRBV6-4	.	TRBJ1-1	CARDRGRNTEAFF	TGTGCCAGGGACAGGGGGCGGAACACTGAAGCTTTCTTT
.	TRBV5-1	once	TRBJ2-1	CASSLGGGASYNEQFF	TGCGCCAGCAGCTTGGGAGGCGGGGCCTCCTACAATGAGCAGTTCTTC
TRBD2	TRBV28	once	TRBJ2-1	CASRRTSGSWGNEQFF	TGTGCCAGCAGACGGACTAGCGGGAGCTGGGGTAATGAGCAGTTCTTC
TRBD1	TRBV3-1/TRBV3-2	.	TRBJ1-5	CASSPQGDGGNQPQHF	TGTGCCAGCAGCCCTCAGGGGGACGGTGGCAATCAGCCCCAGCATTTT
.	TRBV2	.	TRBJ2-5	CASSGGTPGGETQYF	TGTGCCAGCAGCGGCGGGACACCCGGGGGGGAGACCCAGTACTTC
.	TRBV5-1	.	TRBJ1-4	CASSRWGLNEKLFF	TGCGCCAGCAGTCGTTGGGGCCTTAATGAAAAACTGTTTTTT
.	TRBV2	few	TRBJ2-1	CASSDFAARVYNEQFF	TGTGCCAGCAGTGATTTCGCGGCGCGGGTTTACAATGAGCAGTTCTTC
.	TRBV6-2/TRBV6-3	.	TRBJ2-1	CASSSSRDYDNEQFF	TGTGCCAGCAGTTCCTCTAGAGACTACGACAATGAGCAGTTCTTC
TRBD2	TRBV30	.	TRBJ2-4	CAWNRGGLGGSIQYF	TGTGCCTGGAACCGAGGGGGACTAGGAGGCAGCATTCAGTACTTC
.	TRBV6-5	.	TRBJ2-7	CASSYSGGGGDEQYF	TGTGCCAGCAGTTACTCGGGAGGGGGGGGTGACGAGCAGTACTTC
TRBD2	TRBV7-3	.	TRBJ2-1	CASSSGTSGVDEQFF	TGTGCCAGCAGCTCCGGGACTAGCGGTGTCGATGAGCAGTTCTTC
TRBD1	TRBV2	.	TRBJ1-5	CASSQDRGHQPQHF	TGTGCCAGCAGCCAGGACAGGGGCCATCAGCCCCAGCATTTT
.	TRBV10-3	.	TRBJ2-2	CAISARPGELFF	TGTGCCATCAGTGCTAGACCCGGGGAGCTGTTTTTT
.	TRBV6-5	.	TRBJ1-1	CASSRGGLREAFF	TGTGCCAGCAGTCGGGGGGGGTTAAGGGAAGCTTTCTTT
.	TRBV6-6	.	TRBJ2-3	CASGRGARTDTQYF	TGTGCCAGTGGTCGAGGGGCCCGCACAGATACGCAGTATTTT
.	TRBV6-5	.	TRBJ2-7	CASGASVYEQYF	TGTGCCAGCGGGGCGTCGGTTTACGAGCAGTACTTC
.	TRBV18	few	TRBJ2-6	CASSPPGALASGANVLTF	TGTGCCAGCTCACCACCGGGGGCGCTAGCCTCTGGGGCCAACGTCCTGACTTTC
TRBD1	TRBV28	.	TRBJ2-7	CASSFHPGQGTLEQYF	TGTGCCAGCAGCTTTCACCCGGGACAGGGGACCCTGGAGCAGTACTTC
.	TRBV2	.	TRBJ2-7	CASSAGYEQYF	TGTGCCAGCAGTGCGGGTTACGAGCAGTACTTC
TRBD2	TRBV5-6	.	TRBJ2-1	CASSLVPGRTEQFF	TGTGCCAGCAGCTTGGTCCCCGGGAGGACTGAGCAGTTCTTC
TRBD2	TRBV13	.	TRBJ2-5	CASSLGLAGGGGQETQYF	TGTGCCAGCAGCTTAGGACTAGCGGGAGGAGGAGGGCAAGAGACCCAGTACTTC
TRBD2	TRBV4-1	.	TRBJ2-1	CASSALPSGSQFF	TGCGCCAGCAGCGCTCTCCCCAGCGGGAGTCAATTCTTC
.	TRBV5-5	.	TRBJ2-7	CASSLVAGTYEQYF	TGTGCCAGCAGCTTGGTGGCAGGAACCTACGAGCAGTACTTC
.	TRBV19	.	TRBJ2-7	CASSIGKQAESSYEQYF	TGTGCCAGTAGTATCGGAAAACAGGCAGAGAGCTCCTACGAGCAGTACTTC
TRBD1	TRBV5-1	.	TRBJ2-7	CASSLAQGVEQYF	TGCGCCAGCAGCTTGGCCCAGGGGGTCGAGCAGTACTTC
TRBD1	TRBV28	.	TRBJ2-7	CASSPRDRRYEQYF	TGTGCCAGCAGTCCGCGGGACAGGCGGTACGAGCAGTACTTC
TRBD2	TRBV5-1	.	TRBJ2-7	CASSGSLAGGPRDEQYF	TGCGCCAGCAGCGGCTCACTAGCGGGAGGGCCGAGGGACGAGCAGTACTTC
TRBD2	TRBV6-5	once	TRBJ2-5	CASSYSFTSVETQYF	TGTGCCAGCAGTTACTCTTTCACTAGCGTTGAGACCCAGTACTTC
TRBD1	TRBV10-1	.	TRBJ1-2	CASSDGQGAPHYGYTF	TGCGCCAGCAGTGATGGGCAGGGGGCACCTCACTATGGCTACACCTTC
TRBD2	TRBV11-2	.	TRBJ2-7	CASSFRSGRRNEQYF	TGTGCCAGCAGCTTCCGAAGCGGGAGGCGGAACGAGCAGTACTTC
.	TRBV7-9	.	TRBJ1-2	CASSLGRANYGYTF	TGTGCCAGCAGCTTAGGCAGGGCGAACTATGGCTACACCTTC
TRBD1	TRBV6-6	.	TRBJ1-1	CASSPTGLLMAFF	TGTGCCAGCAGCCCGACAGGGCTATTGATGGCTTTCTTT
TRBD1	TRBV4-1	.	TRBJ2-2	CASSLQPGTGNTGELFF	TGCGCCAGCAGCCTCCAGCCCGGGACAGGGAACACCGGGGAGCTGTTTTTT
.	TRBV5-1	few	TRBJ2-7	CASSIYRDPYEQYF	TGCGCCAGCAGCATATACAGGGACCCCTACGAGCAGTACTTC
TRBD1	TRBV5-4	.	TRBJ2-7	CASSPGQAEWYEQYF	TGTGCCAGCAGCCCTGGACAGGCGGAATGGTACGAGCAGTACTTC
.	TRBV19	.	TRBJ2-3	CASSSTSIGTDTQYF	TGTGCCAGTAGTTCGACTAGTATCGGCACAGATACGCAGTATTTT
.	TRBV2	.	TRBJ2-3	CAGRGDTQYF	TGTGCCGGGAGGGGGGATACGCAGTATTTT
.	TRBV9	.	TRBJ2-1	CASSVVGERVGQFF	TGTGCCAGCAGCGTAGTAGGCGAGCGTGTGGGGCAGTTCTTC
TRBD1	TRBV28	.	TRBJ1-5	CASSKDRGSRNQPQHF	TGTGCCAGCAGTAAGGACAGGGGTTCTCGCAATCAGCCCCAGCATTTT
.	TRBV24-1	few	TRBJ2-2	CATSDLLDTGELFF	TGTGCCACCAGTGATTTGCTAGACACCGGGGAGCTGTTTTTT
.	TRBV6-6	.	TRBJ2-7	CASSYSADVYEQYF	TGTGCCAGCAGTTACTCGGCCGATGTCTACGAGCAGTACTTC
.	TRBV24-1	.	TRBJ1-1	CATRGAYEYTEAFF	TGTGCCACCAGGGGGGCATACGAGTACACTGAAGCTTTCTTT